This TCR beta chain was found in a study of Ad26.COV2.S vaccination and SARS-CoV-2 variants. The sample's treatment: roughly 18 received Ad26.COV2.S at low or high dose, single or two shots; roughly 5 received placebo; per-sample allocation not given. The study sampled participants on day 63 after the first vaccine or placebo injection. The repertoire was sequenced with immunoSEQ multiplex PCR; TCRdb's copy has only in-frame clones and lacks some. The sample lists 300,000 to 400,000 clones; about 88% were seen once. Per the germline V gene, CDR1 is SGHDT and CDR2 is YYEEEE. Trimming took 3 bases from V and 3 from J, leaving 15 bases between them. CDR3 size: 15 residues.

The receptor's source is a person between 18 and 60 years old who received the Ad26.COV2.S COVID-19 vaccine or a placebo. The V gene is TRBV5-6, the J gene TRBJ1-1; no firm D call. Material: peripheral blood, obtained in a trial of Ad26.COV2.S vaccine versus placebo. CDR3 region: CASSYLSTRHTEAFF. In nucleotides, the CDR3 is TGTGCCAGCAGCTACCTCTCCACGAGGCACACTGAAGCTTTCTTT.